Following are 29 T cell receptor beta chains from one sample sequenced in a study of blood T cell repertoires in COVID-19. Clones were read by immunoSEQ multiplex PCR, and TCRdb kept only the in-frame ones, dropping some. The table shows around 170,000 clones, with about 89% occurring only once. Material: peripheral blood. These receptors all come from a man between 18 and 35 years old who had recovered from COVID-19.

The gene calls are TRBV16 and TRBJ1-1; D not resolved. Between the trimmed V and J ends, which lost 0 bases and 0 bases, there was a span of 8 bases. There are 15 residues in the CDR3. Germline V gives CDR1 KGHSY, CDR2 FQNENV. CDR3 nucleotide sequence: TGTGCCAGCAGCCAATCATCCCAAATGAACACTGAAGCTTTCTTT. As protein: CASSQSSQMNTEAFF.

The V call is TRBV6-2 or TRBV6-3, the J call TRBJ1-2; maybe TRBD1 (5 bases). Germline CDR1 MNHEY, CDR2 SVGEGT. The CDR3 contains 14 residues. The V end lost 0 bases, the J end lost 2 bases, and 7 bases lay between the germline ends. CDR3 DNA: TGTGCCAGCAGTTACTCCTCAGGGAACTATGGCTACACCTTC. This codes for CASSYSSGNYGYTF.

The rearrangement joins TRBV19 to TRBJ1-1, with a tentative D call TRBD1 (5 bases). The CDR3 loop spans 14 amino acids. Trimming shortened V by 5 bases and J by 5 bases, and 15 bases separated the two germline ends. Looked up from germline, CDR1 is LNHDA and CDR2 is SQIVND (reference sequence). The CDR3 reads CASSLAGPRTEAFF. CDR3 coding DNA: TGTGCCAGTAGTTTGGCGGGACCGCGGACTGAAGCTTTCTTT.

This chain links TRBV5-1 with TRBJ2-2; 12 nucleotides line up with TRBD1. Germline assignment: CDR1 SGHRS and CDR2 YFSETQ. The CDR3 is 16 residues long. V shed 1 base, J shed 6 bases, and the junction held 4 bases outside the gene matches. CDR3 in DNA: TGCGCCAGCAGCTTGTCGGGACAGGGGGCGGCCGGGGAGCTGTTTTTT. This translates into CASSLSGQGAAGELFF.

The CDR3 is CASSRRTSTAETQYF. The CDR3, as DNA: TGTGCCAGCAGCCGAAGGACTAGCACGGCAGAGACCCAGTACTTC. This chain uses TRBV5-4 with TRBJ2-5, with 8 bases matching TRBD2. V gave up 4 bases and J gave up 4 bases; unmatched junction bases: 9. The germline V gene encodes CDR1 SGHNT and CDR2 YYREEE (reference sequence). The CDR3 extends over 15 amino acids.

Written as DNA, the CDR3 is TGCGCCAGCAGCCAAGATTTACGGGGAAACATTCAGTACTTC. This codes for CASSQDLRGNIQYF. This chain connects TRBV4-3 to TRBJ2-4, with TRBD2 as a possible D gene (5 bases). The length of the CDR3 is 14 residues. V was clipped by 0 bases and J by 6 bases, with 9 bases between them. Germline CDR1 is LGHNA and CDR2 is YSLEER.

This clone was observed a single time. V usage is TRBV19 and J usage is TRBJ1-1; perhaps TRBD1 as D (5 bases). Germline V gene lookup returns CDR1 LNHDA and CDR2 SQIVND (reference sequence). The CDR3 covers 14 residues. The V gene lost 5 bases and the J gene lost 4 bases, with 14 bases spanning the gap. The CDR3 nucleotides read TGTGCCAGTAGTTTCTGGCACGGGGGCACTGAAGCTTTCTTT. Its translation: CASSFWHGGTEAFF.

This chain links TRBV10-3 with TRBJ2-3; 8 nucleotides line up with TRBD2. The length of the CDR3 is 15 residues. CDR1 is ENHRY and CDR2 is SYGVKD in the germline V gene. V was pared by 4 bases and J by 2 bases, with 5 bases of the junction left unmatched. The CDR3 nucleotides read TGTGCCATCAGTGGGAGCGGGGGTAACACAGATACGCAGTATTTT. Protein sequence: CAISGSGGNTDTQYF.

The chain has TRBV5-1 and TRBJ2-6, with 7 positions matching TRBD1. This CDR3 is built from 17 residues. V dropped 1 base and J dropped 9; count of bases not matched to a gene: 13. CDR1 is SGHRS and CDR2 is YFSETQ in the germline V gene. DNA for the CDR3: TGCGCCAGCAGCTTGAGTATCGGGACAGCACGCGACAACGTCCTGACTTTC. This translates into CASSLSIGTARDNVLTF. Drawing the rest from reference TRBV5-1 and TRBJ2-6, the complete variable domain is KAGVTQTPRYLIKTRGQQVTLSCSPISGHRSVSWYQQTPGQGLQFLFEYFSETQRNKGNFPGRFSGRQFSNSRSEMNVSTLELGDSALYLCASSLSIGTARDNVLTFGAGSRLTVL.

CDR3 sequence: CSAPFSHEQYF. As DNA, the CDR3 is TGCAGTGCTCCTTTTAGCCACGAGCAGTACTTC. This sequence joins TRBV20-1 and TRBJ2-7; D gene ambiguous. The CDR3 spans 11 residues. With 5 bases removed from V and 5 bases from J, the gap between germline ends came to 10 bases. CDR1 DFQATT and CDR2 SNEGSKA come from the germline V gene (reference sequence).

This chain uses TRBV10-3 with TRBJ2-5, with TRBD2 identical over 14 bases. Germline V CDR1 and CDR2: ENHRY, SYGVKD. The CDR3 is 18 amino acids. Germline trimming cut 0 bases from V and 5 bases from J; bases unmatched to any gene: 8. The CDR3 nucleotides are TGTGCCATCAGTGAGTCGCGCGGGACTAGCGGGAGAGGGGAGACCCAGTACTTC. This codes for CAISESRGTSGRGETQYF.

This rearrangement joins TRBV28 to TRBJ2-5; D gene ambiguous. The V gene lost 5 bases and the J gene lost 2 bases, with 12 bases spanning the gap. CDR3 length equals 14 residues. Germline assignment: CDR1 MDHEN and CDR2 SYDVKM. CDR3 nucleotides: TGTGCCAGCAGTCCTACTATCTCACAAGAGACCCAGTACTTC. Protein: CASSPTISQETQYF.

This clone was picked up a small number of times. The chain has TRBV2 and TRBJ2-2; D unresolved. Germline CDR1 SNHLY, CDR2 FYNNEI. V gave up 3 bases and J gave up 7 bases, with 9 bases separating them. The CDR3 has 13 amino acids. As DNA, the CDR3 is TGTGCCAGCAGTGACGGTCGAGGCGGGGAGCTGTTTTTT. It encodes CASSDGRGGELFF.

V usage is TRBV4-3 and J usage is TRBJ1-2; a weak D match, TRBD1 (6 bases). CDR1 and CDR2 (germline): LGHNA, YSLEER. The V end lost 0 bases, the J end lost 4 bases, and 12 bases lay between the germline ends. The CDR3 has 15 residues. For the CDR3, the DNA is TGCGCCAGCAGCCAAGAGGCAGGGGAGTTCTATGGCTACACCTTC. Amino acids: CASSQEAGEFYGYTF.

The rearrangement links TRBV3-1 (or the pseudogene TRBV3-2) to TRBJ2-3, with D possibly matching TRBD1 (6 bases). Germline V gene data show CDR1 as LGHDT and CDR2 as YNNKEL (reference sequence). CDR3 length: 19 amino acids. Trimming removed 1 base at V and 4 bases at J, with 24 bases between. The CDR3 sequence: CASSQVVGTGTSAPDTQYF. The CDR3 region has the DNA TGTGCCAGCAGCCAAGTTGTCGGAACCGGGACAAGCGCACCAGATACGCAGTATTTT.

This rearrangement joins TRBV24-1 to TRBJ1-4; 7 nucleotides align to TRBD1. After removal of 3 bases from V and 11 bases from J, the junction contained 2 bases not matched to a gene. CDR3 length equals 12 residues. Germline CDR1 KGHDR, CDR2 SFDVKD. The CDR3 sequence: CATSDEQGKLFF. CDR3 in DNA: TGTGCCACCAGTGATGAACAGGGGAAACTGTTTTTT.

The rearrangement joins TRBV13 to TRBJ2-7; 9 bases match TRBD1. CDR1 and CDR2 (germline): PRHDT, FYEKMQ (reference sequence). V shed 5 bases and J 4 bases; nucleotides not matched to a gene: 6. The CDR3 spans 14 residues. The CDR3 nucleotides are TGTGCCAGCAGCGCGGACAGGGGATCGTACGAGCAGTACTTC. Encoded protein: CASSADRGSYEQYF.

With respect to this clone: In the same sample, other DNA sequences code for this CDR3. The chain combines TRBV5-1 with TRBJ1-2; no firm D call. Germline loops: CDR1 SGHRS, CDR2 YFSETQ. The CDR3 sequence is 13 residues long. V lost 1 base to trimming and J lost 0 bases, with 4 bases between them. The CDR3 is CASSLSANYGYTF. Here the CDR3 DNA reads TGCGCCAGCAGCTTGTCTGCTAACTATGGCTACACCTTC.

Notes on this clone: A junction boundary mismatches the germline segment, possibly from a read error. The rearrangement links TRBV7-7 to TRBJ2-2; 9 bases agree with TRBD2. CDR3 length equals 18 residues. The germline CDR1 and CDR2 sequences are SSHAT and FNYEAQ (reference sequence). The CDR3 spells CASSLTLAGREVVGELFF. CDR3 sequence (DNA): TGTGCTAGCAGCTTAACCCTAGCGGGACGGGAAGTAGTCGGGGAGCTGTTTTTT.

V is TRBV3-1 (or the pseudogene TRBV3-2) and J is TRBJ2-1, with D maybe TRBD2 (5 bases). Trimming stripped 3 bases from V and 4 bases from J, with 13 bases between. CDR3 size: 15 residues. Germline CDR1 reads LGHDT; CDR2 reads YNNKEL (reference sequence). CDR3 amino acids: CASSQAGLFYNEQFF. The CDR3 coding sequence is TGTGCCAGCAGCCAGGCAGGACTTTTTTACAATGAGCAGTTCTTC.

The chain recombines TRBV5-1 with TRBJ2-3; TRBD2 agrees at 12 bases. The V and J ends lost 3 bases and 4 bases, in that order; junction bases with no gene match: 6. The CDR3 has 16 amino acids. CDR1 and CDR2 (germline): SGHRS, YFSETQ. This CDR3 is CASSWGTSGPADTQYF. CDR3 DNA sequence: TGCGCCAGCAGCTGGGGGACTAGCGGGCCCGCAGATACGCAGTATTTT.

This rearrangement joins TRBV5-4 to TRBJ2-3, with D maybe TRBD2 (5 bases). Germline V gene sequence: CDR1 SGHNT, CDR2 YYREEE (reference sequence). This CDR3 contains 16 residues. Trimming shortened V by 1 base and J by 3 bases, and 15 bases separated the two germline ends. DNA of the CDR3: TGTGCCAGCAGCTTGTCTGGGCGTGGGAGAACAGATACGCAGTATTTT. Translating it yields CASSLSGRGRTDTQYF.

In nucleotides, the CDR3 is TGTGCCATCAGTGAGTCGGCGGGGGCAGGTCAGCCCCAGCATTTT. Protein sequence: CAISESAGAGQPQHF. V and J are TRBV10-3 and TRBJ1-5; perhaps TRBD1 as D (6 bases). Germline CDR1 ENHRY, CDR2 SYGVKD. The CDR3 runs to 15 residues. V was trimmed by 0 bases and J by 6 bases, leaving 12 bases between them.

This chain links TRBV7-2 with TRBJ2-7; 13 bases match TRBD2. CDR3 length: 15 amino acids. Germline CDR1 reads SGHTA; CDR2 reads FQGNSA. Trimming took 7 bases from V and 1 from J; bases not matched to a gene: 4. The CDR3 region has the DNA TGTGCCAGCACCCTGGGACTAGCGGGGTCCTACGAGCAGTACTTC. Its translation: CASTLGLAGSYEQYF.

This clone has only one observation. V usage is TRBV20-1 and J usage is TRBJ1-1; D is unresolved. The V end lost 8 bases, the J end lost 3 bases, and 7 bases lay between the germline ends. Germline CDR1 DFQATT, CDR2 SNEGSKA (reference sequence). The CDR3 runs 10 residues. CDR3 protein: CSWEDTEAFF. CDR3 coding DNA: TGCAGTTGGGAGGACACTGAAGCTTTCTTT.

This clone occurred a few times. The CDR3 here is CASSPTAGRGEQFF. The CDR3 DNA reads TGTGCCAGCAGCCCCACAGCGGGAAGGGGTGAGCAGTTCTTC. The rearrangement joins TRBV7-2 to TRBJ2-1; 7 bases match TRBD2. CDR3 size: 14 residues. The junction had 10 bases not matched to a gene; V was cut back by 5 bases and J by 9 bases. Germline CDR1 is SGHTA and CDR2 is FQGNSA.

CDR3 residues: CASSFETPTSYEQYF. In DNA form, the CDR3 reads TGCGCCAGCAGCTTTGAGACACCCACCTCCTACGAGCAGTACTTC. The rearrangement joins TRBV5-1 to TRBJ2-7; D is unclear. CDR1 is SGHRS, CDR2 YFSETQ, per germline. V lost 2 bases to trimming and J lost 0 bases, with 12 bases between them. The CDR3 is made up of 15 amino acids.

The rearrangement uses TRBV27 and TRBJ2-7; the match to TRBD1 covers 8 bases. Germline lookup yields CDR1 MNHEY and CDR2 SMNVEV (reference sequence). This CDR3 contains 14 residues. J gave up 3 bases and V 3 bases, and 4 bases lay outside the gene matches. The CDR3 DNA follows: TGTGCCAGCAGTTTGAGGACAGGGTACTACGAGCAGTACTTC. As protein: CASSLRTGYYEQYF.

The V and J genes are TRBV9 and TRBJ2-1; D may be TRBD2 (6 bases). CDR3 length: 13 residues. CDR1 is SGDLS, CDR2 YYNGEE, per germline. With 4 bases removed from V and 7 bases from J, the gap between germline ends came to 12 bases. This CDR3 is CASSSGTSNEQFF. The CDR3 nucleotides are TGTGCCAGCAGCTCCGGGACTTCTAATGAGCAGTTCTTC.